This T cell receptor beta chain was retrieved from a study of OX40 agonist ivuxolimab in advanced cancers. The CDR3 consists of 13 residues. V was clipped by 3 bases and J by 3 bases, with 8 bases between them. Germline V gene data show CDR1 as KGHSH and CDR2 as LQKENI. The protocol was immunoSEQ multiplex PCR, while the TCRdb copy is restricted to in-frame clones and leaves out a portion. The data show 75,000 to 95,000 clones, 75% to 90% seen once. Sample: CD4+ or CD8+ T cells sorted from blood, taken in a trial of the OX40 agonist ivuxolimab. The chain recombines TRBV18 with TRBJ1-2, with D hard to call. The TCR originated in an adult with an advanced solid tumor such as melanoma, head and neck, liver or kidney cancer. The CDR3 DNA reads TGTGCCAGCTCACCTCCCGGATACTATGGCTACACCTTC. The encoded protein is CASSPPGYYGYTF.